This T cell receptor beta chain is drawn from a study of shared clonotypes between healthy human individuals. Terminally differentiated effector memory CD45RA+ cells were left out of the naive CD8 fraction, which was CD45RO-negative and positively selected for CCR7. Using immunoSEQ multiplex PCR, the repertoire was profiled, and TCRdb retains in-frame clones only, with some absent. The sample gives about 580,000 clones, roughly 98% of which show up once; 0.3% is in the top ten. The TCR comes from a man under 40 in good health. Sequenced input: naive CD8+ T cells sorted from blood.

This chain's CDR3 is CASATPSGKNQDTQYF. The CDR3 coding sequence is TGTGCCAGCGCCACCCCGAGCGGAAAAAATCAAGATACGCAGTATTTT. The chain uses TRBV7-9 and TRBJ2-3; D possibly corresponds to TRBD2 (5 bases). V was trimmed by 8 bases and J by 5 bases, leaving 23 bases between them. Looked up from germline, CDR1 is SEHNR and CDR2 is FQNEAQ (reference sequence). The CDR3 length is 16 residues. The variable domain in full, completed from reference TRBV7-9 and TRBJ2-3, reads DTGVSQNPRHKITKRGQNVTFRCDPISEHNRLYWYRQTLGQGPEFLTYFQNEAQLEKSRLLSDRFSAERPKGSFSTLEIQRTEQGDSAMYLCASATPSGKNQDTQYFGPGTRLTVL.